The 15 T cell receptor beta chains reported below all come from one sample, sequenced in a study of blood T cell repertoires in COVID-19. Here immunoSEQ multiplex PCR was the method, and the copy in TCRdb shows in-frame clones only, minus some. The table lists 350,000 to 550,000 clones, nearly 90% of them singletons. Sequenced material: PBMCs or T cells enriched from blood (not recorded which). These receptor sequences come from a woman under 30 with acute COVID-19.

The rearrangement links TRBV4-1 to TRBJ1-4; 7 bases fit TRBD1. V lost 1 base to trimming and J lost 6 bases; unmatched junction nucleotides: 2. There are 14 residues in the CDR3. Germline V gene data show CDR1 as MGHRA and CDR2 as YSYEKL. The CDR3 loop is CASSQGTGDEKLFF. CDR3 bases: TGCGCCAGCAGCCAAGGGACAGGAGATGAAAAACTGTTTTTT.

This chain connects TRBV7-9 to TRBJ1-2; a weak D match, TRBD1 (6 bases). Germline V CDR1 and CDR2: SEHNR, FQNEAQ (reference sequence). The V gene lost 0 bases and the J gene lost 4 bases, with 15 bases spanning the gap. This CDR3 comprises 16 residues. The CDR3 sequence is CASSLAEQGIAYGYTF. In DNA form, the CDR3 reads TGTGCCAGCAGCTTAGCGGAACAGGGTATCGCCTATGGCTACACCTTC.

This chain links TRBV6-5 with TRBJ1-2, with 7 bases lining up with TRBD1. Germline V gene lookup returns CDR1 MNHEY and CDR2 SVGAGI. The length of the CDR3 is 14 residues. The trim removed 8 bases at V and 2 bases at J, leaving 8 bases unmatched. The CDR3 reads CASQLQTGNYGYTF. The CDR3 DNA reads TGTGCCAGCCAGTTACAGACAGGGAACTATGGCTACACCTTC.

V is TRBV19 and J is TRBJ1-2; 12 bases align to TRBD1. The CDR3 is 14 amino acids. In germline, CDR1 is LNHDA, CDR2 SQIVND (reference sequence). The V and J ends lost 7 bases and 5 bases, in that order; junction bases with no gene match: 5. The CDR3 reads CASTPGQGAYGYTF. The CDR3 coding sequence is TGTGCCAGTACCCCGGGACAGGGGGCATATGGCTACACCTTC.

This chain links TRBV28 with TRBJ1-2; possibly TRBD1 for D (6 bases). V was shortened by 3 bases and J by 5 bases, with 13 bases between the two germline ends. The germline CDR1 and CDR2 sequences are MDHEN and SYDVKM. CDR3 length: 14 amino acids. CDR3 sequence (DNA): TGTGCCAGCAGTTTGCTGGGACACTCTTATGGCTACACCTTC. It yields the protein CASSLLGHSYGYTF.

The gene calls are TRBV6-5 and TRBJ1-6; no reliable D call. The CDR3 extends over 16 amino acids. Germline V gene data show CDR1 as MNHEY and CDR2 as SVGAGI. The V end lost 0 bases, the J end lost 5 bases, and 11 bases lay between the germline ends. The CDR3 nucleotides are TGTGCCAGCAGTTACTCGAGGGCCGGGGATAATTCACCCCTCCACTTT. Translated, it gives CASSYSRAGDNSPLHF.

The V call is TRBV12-5, the J call TRBJ1-5, with 9 bases lining up with TRBD1. Germline CDR1 reads LGHNT; CDR2 reads FRNRAP. After removal of 4 bases from V and 4 bases from J, the junction contained 11 bases not matched to a gene. The CDR3 consists of 17 residues. CDR3 amino acids: CASGWGTGPSTNQPQHF. DNA for the CDR3: TGTGCTAGTGGTTGGGGGACAGGGCCGTCGACTAATCAGCCCCAGCATTTT.

V and J are TRBV6-2 or TRBV6-3 and TRBJ1-1, with D unclear. Trimming removed 4 bases from V and 3 bases from J, with 18 bases in between. The CDR3 covers 16 residues. Germline V CDR1 and CDR2: MNHEY, SVGEGT. CDR3 DNA: TGTGCCAGCAGTTCTCTGGAGCGGAGATGGGACACTGAAGCTTTCTTT. It encodes CASSSLERRWDTEAFF.

V is TRBV7-9 and J is TRBJ1-3; 7 bases match TRBD1. The CDR3 extends over 17 amino acids. Germline assignment: CDR1 SEHNR and CDR2 FQNEAQ (reference sequence). The V gene end was trimmed by 5 bases and the J gene end by 3 bases; junction bases not matched to a gene: 13. DNA of the CDR3: TGTGCCAGCAGCCCGGAAAAAAGGACAGGAGATGGAAACACCATATATTTT. Protein product: CASSPEKRTGDGNTIYF.

This chain joins TRBV6-1 and TRBJ1-1; D gene unclear. The germline gives CDR1 MNHNS, CDR2 SASEGT. CDR3 length: 17 residues. V lost 0 bases and J lost 6, with 20 bases in between. Here the CDR3 DNA reads TGTGCCAGCAGTGAAGCTGTCGGTGGGAGTCTTGGGCCTGAAGCTTTCTTT. As protein: CASSEAVGGSLGPEAFF.

V and J are TRBV2 and TRBJ1-1; TRBD1 is a possible D gene (6 bases). The CDR3 runs to 12 residues. V lost 10 bases and J 5 bases, leaving 14 bases between the germline ends. In germline, CDR1 is SNHLY, CDR2 FYNNEI. CDR3 nucleotides: TGTGCCAAACTATCACAGGGTACTGAAGCTTTCTTT. The encoded protein is CAKLSQGTEAFF.

The chain links TRBV18 to TRBJ1-1; D is uncertain. Trimming removed 2 bases from V and 4 bases from J, with 11 bases in between. This CDR3 comprises 14 residues. Germline V gene sequence: CDR1 KGHSH, CDR2 LQKENI. CDR3 DNA: TGTGCCAGCTCACCAAAAAGGGAGAGCACTGAAGCTTTCTTT. This encodes CASSPKRESTEAFF.

This clone showed up just a few times. The rearrangement joins TRBV24-1 to TRBJ1-2, with 8 positions matching TRBD1. The V gene end was trimmed by 3 bases and the J gene end by 3 bases; junction bases not matched to a gene: 5. CDR3 length: 15 amino acids. Germline lookup yields CDR1 KGHDR and CDR2 SFDVKD. CDR3 in DNA: TGTGCCACCAGTGATCCAGACAGGGGACACTATGGCTACACCTTC. It is translated as CATSDPDRGHYGYTF.

The chain employs TRBV18 and TRBJ2-1, with 9 bases fitting TRBD1. The junction had 7 bases not matched to a gene; V was cut back by 4 bases and J by 6 bases. The CDR3 is 15 amino acids. The V gene's germline CDR1 is KGHSH and CDR2 LQKENI. In DNA form, the CDR3 reads TGTGCCAGCTCACTCGGGACAGGGTCCAGCAATGAGCAGTTCTTC. Its translation: CASSLGTGSSNEQFF.

The J gene is TRBJ2-2, the V gene TRBV11-2, with 8 positions matching TRBD1. The CDR3 spans 15 residues. The germline V gene has CDR1 SGHAT and CDR2 FQNNGV. V trimming: 6 bases; J trimming: 7 bases; junction bases outside the gene matches: 10. The CDR3 nucleotides are TGTGCCAGCAGATATGACCGCACAGGGGGCGGGGAGCTGTTTTTT. Its translation is CASRYDRTGGGELFF.